These T cell receptor beta chains were read from a single sample in a study of response to subunit inactivated influenza vaccine. TCRdb re-called the RT-PCR reads through MiXCR, storing one row per CDR3 protein. This sample has about 570,000 distinct CDR3 sequences, with roughly 12% found just once. This sample also belongs to another study, concerning T cells expressing NK-cell markers.

The sample was PBMCs from blood, taken on the day of vaccination. These receptors all stem from a man in his forties or fifties who received an inactivated influenza vaccine. Both conserved end residues are trimmed from each CDR3. A D gene is named only where the DNA matches it firmly. Not all rows give a size; the values are once, few, many and, for expanded clones, a class.

TRBV5-1 | NA | NA | 13 | ASSLDGTSQETQY
TRBV29-1 | TRBD2 | NA | 12 | SVEDRLTSGGPY
TRBV7-9 | TRBD2 | few | 14 | ASSLRLADLTDTQY
TRBV5-1 | TRBD1 | few | 13 | ASSSTGVGYNEQF
TRBV20-1 | NA | NA | 15 | SAREPGRQSGANVLT
TRBV15 | TRBD1 | NA | 12 | ATSTQTGGLTQY
TRBV25-1 | NA | few | 12 | ASSDPHESYEQY
TRBV6-2/TRBV6-3 | NA | few | 10 | ASSYGETEQF
TRBV7-9 | NA | NA | 12 | ASSLAFRTDTQY
TRBV18 | NA | NA | 11 | ASALGGQETQY
TRBV7-9 | NA | NA | 10 | ASSLTWNEQY
TRBV20-1 | NA | NA | 11 | SARAGAAYEQY
TRBV12-3/TRBV12-4 | TRBD2 | once | 13 | ASRLTSGRAVEQF
TRBV12-5 | TRBD1 | NA | 13 | ASGSGTGGYNEQF
TRBV6-1 | NA | NA | 13 | ASSFGLSSSYEQY
TRBV6-4 | TRBD2 | few | 16 | ASSDSWTRQDYTGELF
TRBV12-3/TRBV12-4 | NA | few | 10 | ASSTGISPLH
TRBV6-5 | NA | NA | 16 | ASSYSVRQDSGANVLT
TRBV7-9 | TRBD1 | many | 12 | ASSLGQGDQPQH
TRBV6-5 | NA | few | 12 | ASSYSNGGTEAF
TRBV6-2/TRBV6-3 | NA | few | 14 | ASTRGRGESTDTQY
TRBV2 | NA | few | 15 | ASNKLRGRFEYNEQF
TRBV6-1 | NA | many | 12 | ASRERELNTEAF
TRBV10-3 | NA | few | 15 | AISISGTASGANVLT
TRBV18 | TRBD1 | many | 19 | ASSILTPGQGLKGLRAEQY
TRBV28 | TRBD2 | few | 15 | ASSSYPRTSGTGELF
TRBV20-1 | NA | few | 14 | SARVPFRGSVYEQY
TRBV15 | TRBD1 | few | 12 | ATSIDRANNEQF
TRBV4-3 | TRBD2 | few | 14 | ASRPYLAGEPNEQF
TRBV20-1 | TRBD2 | NA | 12 | SPKRSGGMDTQY
TRBV21-1 | NA | few | 9 | ASSSSEGAF
TRBV7-2 | NA | few | 13 | ASTPTSLSYNEQF
TRBV3-1 | NA | few | 9 | ASSQGRGAF
TRBV30 | NA | many | 12 | AWRNPRSSYEQY
TRBV20-1 | NA | NA | 12 | SARPGRGSQPQH
TRBV7-9 | TRBD1 | many | 12 | ASSLDRHTGELF
TRBV24-1 | NA | NA | 12 | ATSEDRGGYGYT
TRBV30 | TRBD2 | NA | 12 | AWATSGWPDTQY
TRBV20-1 | NA | NA | 11 | SARGMSAYEQY
TRBV11-3 | NA | NA | 12 | ASSQDRRNNEQF
TRBV7-2 | TRBD2 | many | 15 | ASSLRGTSGGINIQY
TRBV9 | TRBD2 | few | 14 | ASSPPLAGGTDTQY
TRBV4-1 | TRBD1 | few | 14 | ASSQSGTGGGYEQY
TRBV5-1 | NA | few | 14 | ASRGKEHPYQETQY
TRBV4-3 | TRBD1 | many | 12 | ASSGGQGSEKLF
TRBV2 | TRBD1 | NA | 14 | ASRGGQGQNPYEQY
TRBV29-1 | NA | NA | 10 | SVEDGQPGQY
TRBV7-2 | NA | NA | 14 | ASSPLGSRTTDTQY
TRBV7-6 | NA | few | 13 | ASSLEVAGQETQY
TRBV27 | NA | NA | 11 | ASSFLGGGAGF
TRBV29-1 | TRBD1 | NA | 11 | SVLQGSQETQY
TRBV4-2 | NA | few | 15 | ASSQDPRIIRGEKLF
TRBV11-1 | NA | NA | 16 | ASSLGPSGNILQETQY
TRBV12-3/TRBV12-4 | TRBD2 | few | 12 | ASSLGIAGTRMY
TRBV11-2 | TRBD2 | NA | 18 | ASSRTLLTSGVYTQETQY
TRBV5-1 | NA | few | 11 | ASSLVFDGEQY
TRBV5-6 | NA | many | 15 | ASSLWLHANTYNEQF
TRBV7-2 | NA | many | 11 | ASSLDRVETQY
TRBV3-1 | TRBD1 | NA | 15 | ASSQTGQIAGANVLT
TRBV10-3 | NA | NA | 11 | AITGPSHNEQF